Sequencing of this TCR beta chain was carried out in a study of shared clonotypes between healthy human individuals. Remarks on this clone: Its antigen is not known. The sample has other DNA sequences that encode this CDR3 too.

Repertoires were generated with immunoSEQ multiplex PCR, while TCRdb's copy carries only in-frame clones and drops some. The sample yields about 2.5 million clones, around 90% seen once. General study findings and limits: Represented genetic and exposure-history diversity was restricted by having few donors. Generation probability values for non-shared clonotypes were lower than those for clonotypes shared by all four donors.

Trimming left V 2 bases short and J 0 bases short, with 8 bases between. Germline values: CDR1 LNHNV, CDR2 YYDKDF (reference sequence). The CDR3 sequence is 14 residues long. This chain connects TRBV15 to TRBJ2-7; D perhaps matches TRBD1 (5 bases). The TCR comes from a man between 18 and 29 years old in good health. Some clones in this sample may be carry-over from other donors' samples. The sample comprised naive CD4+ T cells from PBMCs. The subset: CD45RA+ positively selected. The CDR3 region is CATSRQGSSYEQYF. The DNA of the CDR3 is TGTGCCACCAGCAGACAGGGAAGCTCCTACGAGCAGTACTTC.